This T cell receptor beta chain comes out of a study of control samples from healthy donors and cancer patients. Germline CDR1 LGHNA, CDR2 YSLEER. The length of the CDR3 is 17 residues. The junction had 12 bases not matched to a gene; V was cut back by 3 bases and J by 7 bases. TCRdb's table, derived via immunoSEQ multiplex PCR, lists solely in-frame clones and lacks some. This sample has 150,000 or so clones, with roughly 95% found just once. The rearrangement uses TRBV4-3 and TRBJ1-6, with 7 bases matching TRBD1. Sequenced sample: blood. The sequence came from a woman in her fifties or sixties in good health. The CDR3 region is CASSQSQGRVLNSPLHF. As DNA, the CDR3 is TGCGCCAGCAGCCAGTCACAGGGGCGCGTACTCAATTCACCCCTCCACTTT.